This T cell receptor beta chain was sequenced during a study of control samples from healthy donors and cancer patients. V lost 2 bases to trimming and J lost 3 bases; unmatched junction nucleotides: 7. The CDR3 sequence is 16 residues long. Germline assignment: CDR1 LGHDT and CDR2 YNNKEL (reference sequence). The table came from immunoSEQ multiplex PCR; TCRdb's copy has only in-frame clones and leaves some out. The repertoire consists of 90,000 to 100,000 clones, with approximately 90% occurring once and the leading ten covering under 15%. This clonotype was sampled from a woman aged 70 to 79 in good health. This chain joins TRBV3-1 (or the pseudogene TRBV3-2) and TRBJ1-1; the match to TRBD1 covers 9 bases. Source material: blood. The CDR3 is CASSQLGQGRYTEAFF. For the CDR3, the DNA is TGTGCCAGCAGCCAATTGGGACAGGGCCGATACACTGAAGCTTTCTTT.